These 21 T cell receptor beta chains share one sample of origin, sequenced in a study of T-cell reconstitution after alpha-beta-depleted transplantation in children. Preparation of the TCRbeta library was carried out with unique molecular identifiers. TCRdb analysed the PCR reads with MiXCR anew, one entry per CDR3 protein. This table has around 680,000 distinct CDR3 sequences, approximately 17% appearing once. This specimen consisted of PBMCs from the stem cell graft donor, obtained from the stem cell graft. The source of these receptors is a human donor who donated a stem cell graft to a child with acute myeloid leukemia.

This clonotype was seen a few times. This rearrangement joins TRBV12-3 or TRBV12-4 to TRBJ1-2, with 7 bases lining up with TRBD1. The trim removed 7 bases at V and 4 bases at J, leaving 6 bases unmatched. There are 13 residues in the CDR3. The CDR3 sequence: CASNRGQLYGYTF. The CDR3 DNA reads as TGTGCCAGCAACCGGGGACAGCTCTATGGCTACACCTTC.

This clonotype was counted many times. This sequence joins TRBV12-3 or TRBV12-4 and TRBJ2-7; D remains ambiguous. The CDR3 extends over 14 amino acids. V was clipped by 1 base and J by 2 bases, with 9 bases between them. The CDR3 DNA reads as TGTGCCAGCAGTTTAGGTCCAGCCACCTACGAGCAGTACTTC. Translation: CASSLGPATYEQYF.

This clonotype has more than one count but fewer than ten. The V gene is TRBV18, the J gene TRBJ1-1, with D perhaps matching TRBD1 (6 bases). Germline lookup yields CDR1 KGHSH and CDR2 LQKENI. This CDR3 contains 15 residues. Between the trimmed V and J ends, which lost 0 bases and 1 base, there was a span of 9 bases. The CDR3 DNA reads TGTGCCAGCTCACCACCGAGGGGGTCGAACACTGAAGCTTTCTTT. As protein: CASSPPRGSNTEAFF. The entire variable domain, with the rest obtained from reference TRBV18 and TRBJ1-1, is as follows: NAGVMQNPRHLVRRRGQEARLRCSPMKGHSHVYWYRQLPEEGLKFMVYLQKENIIDESGMPKERFSAEFPKEGPSILRIQQVVRGDSAAYFCASSPPRGSNTEAFFGQGTRLTVV.

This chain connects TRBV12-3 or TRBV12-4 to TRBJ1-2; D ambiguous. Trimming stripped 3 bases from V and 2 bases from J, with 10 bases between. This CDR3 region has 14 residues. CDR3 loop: CASSFRPGNYGYTF. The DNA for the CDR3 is TGTGCCAGCAGTTTCAGGCCGGGCAACTATGGCTACACCTTC.

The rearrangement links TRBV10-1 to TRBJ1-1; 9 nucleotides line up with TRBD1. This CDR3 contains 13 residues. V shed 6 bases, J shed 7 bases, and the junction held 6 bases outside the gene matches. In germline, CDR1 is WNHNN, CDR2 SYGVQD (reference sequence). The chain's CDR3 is CASRPGQGNEAFF. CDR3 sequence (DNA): TGCGCCAGCAGGCCGGGACAGGGAAATGAAGCTTTCTTT.

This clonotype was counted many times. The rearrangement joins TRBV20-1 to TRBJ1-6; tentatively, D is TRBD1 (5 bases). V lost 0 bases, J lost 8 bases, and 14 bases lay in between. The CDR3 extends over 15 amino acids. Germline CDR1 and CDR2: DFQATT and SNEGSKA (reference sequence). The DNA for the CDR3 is TGCAGTGCTAGAGATCAAGGGGTTAGAGATTCACCCCTCCACTTT. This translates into CSARDQGVRDSPLHF.

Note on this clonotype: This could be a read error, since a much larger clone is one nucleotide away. Here the CDR3 DNA reads TGCAGTGCTAGGGGGGTCAGCGGGCTTTGGACCGAGCAGTACGTC. This translates into CSARGVSGLWTEQYV. The V and J genes are TRBV20-1 and TRBJ2-7; D is perhaps TRBD2 (6 bases). Per the germline V gene, CDR1 is DFQATT and CDR2 is SNEGSKA (reference sequence). The V gene lost 3 bases and the J gene lost 6 bases, with 21 bases spanning the gap. The CDR3 contains 15 residues.

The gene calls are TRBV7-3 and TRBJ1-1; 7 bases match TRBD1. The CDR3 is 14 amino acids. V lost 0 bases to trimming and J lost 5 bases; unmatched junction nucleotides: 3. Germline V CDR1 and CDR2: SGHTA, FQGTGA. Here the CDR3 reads CASSLTGRGTEAFF. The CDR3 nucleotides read TGTGCCAGCAGCTTAACTGGCAGGGGGACTGAAGCTTTCTTT.

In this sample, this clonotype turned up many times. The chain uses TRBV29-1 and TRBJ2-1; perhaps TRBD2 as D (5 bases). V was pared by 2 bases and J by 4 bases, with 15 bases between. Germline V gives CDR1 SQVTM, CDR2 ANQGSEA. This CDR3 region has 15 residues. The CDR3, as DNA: TGCAGCGTTGAAAGAGGGTCAGACCTGTACAATGAGCAGTTCTTC. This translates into CSVERGSDLYNEQFF.

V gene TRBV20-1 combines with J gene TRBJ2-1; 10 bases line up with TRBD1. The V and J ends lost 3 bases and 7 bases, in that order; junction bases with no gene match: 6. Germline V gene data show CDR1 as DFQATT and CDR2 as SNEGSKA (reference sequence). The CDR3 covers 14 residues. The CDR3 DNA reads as TGCAGTGCTAGCCCGGGACAGGGGCTAAATGAGCAGTTCTTC. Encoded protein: CSASPGQGLNEQFF.

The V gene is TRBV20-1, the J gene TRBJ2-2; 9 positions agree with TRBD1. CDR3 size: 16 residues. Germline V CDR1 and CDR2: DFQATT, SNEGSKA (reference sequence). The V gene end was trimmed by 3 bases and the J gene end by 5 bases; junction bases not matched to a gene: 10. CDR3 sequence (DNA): TGCAGTGCTAGGGACAGGGGATCTCCGGGGACCGGGGAGCTGTTTTTT. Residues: CSARDRGSPGTGELFF.

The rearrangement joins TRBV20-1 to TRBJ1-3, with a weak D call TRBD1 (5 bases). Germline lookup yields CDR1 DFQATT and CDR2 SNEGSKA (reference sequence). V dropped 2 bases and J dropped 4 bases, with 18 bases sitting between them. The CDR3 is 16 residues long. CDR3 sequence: CSARPRPQGSGNTIYF. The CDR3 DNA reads TGCAGTGCTAGACCGAGACCCCAGGGCTCCGGAAACACCATATATTTT.

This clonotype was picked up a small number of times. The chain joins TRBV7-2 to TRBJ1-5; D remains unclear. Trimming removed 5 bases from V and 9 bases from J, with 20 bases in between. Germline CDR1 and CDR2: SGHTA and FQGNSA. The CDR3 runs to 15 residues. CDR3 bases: TGTGCCAGCAGCGGGTCTGGAAGGTGGCCGGGGCCCCAGCATTTT. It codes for CASSGSGRWPGPQHF.

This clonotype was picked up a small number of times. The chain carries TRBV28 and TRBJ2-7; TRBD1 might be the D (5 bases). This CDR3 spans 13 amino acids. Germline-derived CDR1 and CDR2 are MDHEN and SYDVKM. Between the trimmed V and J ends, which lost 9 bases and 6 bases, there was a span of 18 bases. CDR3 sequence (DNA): TGTGCCAGTGCGCCATCTCTGGGGCGCGAGCAGTACGTC. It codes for CASAPSLGREQYV.

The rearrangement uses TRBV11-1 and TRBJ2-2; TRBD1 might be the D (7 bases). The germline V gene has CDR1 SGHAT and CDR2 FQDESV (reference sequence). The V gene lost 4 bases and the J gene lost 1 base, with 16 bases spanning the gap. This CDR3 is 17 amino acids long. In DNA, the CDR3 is TGTGCCAGCAGCTCTGTAAGACAGGGAGGGAACACCGGGGAGCTGTTTTTT. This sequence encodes CASSSVRQGGNTGELFF.

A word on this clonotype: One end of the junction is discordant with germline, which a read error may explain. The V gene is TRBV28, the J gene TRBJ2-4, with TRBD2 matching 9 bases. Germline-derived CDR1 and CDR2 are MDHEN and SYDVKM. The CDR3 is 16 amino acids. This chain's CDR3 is CASSLWVAGAENIQYF. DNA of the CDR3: TGTGCCAGCAGTTTATGGGTAGCGGGAGCCGAAAACATTCAGTACTTC.

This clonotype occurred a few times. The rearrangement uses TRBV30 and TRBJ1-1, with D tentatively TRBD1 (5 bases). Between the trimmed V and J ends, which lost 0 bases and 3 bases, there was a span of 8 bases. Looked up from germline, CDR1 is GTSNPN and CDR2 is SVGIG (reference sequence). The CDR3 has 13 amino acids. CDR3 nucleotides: TGTGCCTGGAGTGTACGAGGGGACACTGAAGCTTTCTTT. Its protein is CAWSVRGDTEAFF.

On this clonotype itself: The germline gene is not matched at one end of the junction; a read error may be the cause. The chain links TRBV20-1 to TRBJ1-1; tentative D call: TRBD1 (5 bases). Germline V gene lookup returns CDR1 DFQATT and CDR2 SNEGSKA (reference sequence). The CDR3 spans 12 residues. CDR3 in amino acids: CSASGGNPEAFF. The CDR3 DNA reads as TGCAGTGCTAGCGGGGGGAACCCTGAAGCTTTCTTT.

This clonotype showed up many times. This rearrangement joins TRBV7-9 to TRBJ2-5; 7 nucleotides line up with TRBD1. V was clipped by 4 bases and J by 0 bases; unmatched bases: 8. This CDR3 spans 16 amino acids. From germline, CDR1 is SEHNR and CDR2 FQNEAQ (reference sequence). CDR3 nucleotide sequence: TGTGCCAGCAGCTCTGCGGCAGGGGGATACCAAGAGACCCAGTACTTC. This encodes CASSSAAGGYQETQYF. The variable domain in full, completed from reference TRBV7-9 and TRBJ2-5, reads DTGVSQNPRHKITKRGQNVTFRCDPISEHNRLYWYRQTLGQGPEFLTYFQNEAQLEKSRLLSDRFSAERPKGSFSTLEIQRTEQGDSAMYLCASSSAAGGYQETQYFGPGTRLLVL.

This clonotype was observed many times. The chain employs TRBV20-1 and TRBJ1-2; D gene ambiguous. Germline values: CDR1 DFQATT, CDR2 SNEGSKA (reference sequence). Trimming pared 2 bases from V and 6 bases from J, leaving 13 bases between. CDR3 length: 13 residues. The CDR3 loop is CSARRAGNNGYTF. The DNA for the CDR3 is TGCAGTGCTAGAAGAGCGGGGAATAATGGCTACACCTTC.

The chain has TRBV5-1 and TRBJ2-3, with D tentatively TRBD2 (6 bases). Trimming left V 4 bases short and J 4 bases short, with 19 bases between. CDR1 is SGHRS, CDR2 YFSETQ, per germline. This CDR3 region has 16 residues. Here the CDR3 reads CASSAGTSTRADTQYF. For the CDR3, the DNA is TGCGCCAGCAGCGCGGGGACCTCTACCAGGGCAGATACGCAGTATTTT. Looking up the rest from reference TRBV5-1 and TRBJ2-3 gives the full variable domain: KAGVTQTPRYLIKTRGQQVTLSCSPISGHRSVSWYQQTPGQGLQFLFEYFSETQRNKGNFPGRFSGRQFSNSRSEMNVSTLELGDSALYLCASSAGTSTRADTQYFGPGTRLTVL.